These 27 T cell receptor beta chains were sequenced from one sample in a study of cytomegalovirus exposure and HLA in healthy donors. PCR employed 60 Vbeta and 13 Jbeta primers. The repertoire was sequenced with immunoSEQ multiplex PCR; TCRdb's copy has only in-frame clones and lacks some. The sample has 160,000 or so clones; 84% are singletons. Sample: PBMCs. All receptors come from a man aged 25 to 45 in good health and CMV-seronegative.

The chain joins TRBV27 to TRBJ2-5; a weak D match, TRBD1 (5 bases). Trimming stripped 5 bases from V and 3 bases from J, with 19 bases between. This CDR3 region has 16 residues. CDR1 and CDR2 (germline): MNHEY, SMNVEV (reference sequence). CDR3 region: CASSPDPFAREETQYF. The CDR3 bases are TGTGCCAGCAGTCCCGACCCCTTCGCCAGGGAAGAGACCCAGTACTTC.

This sequence joins TRBV2 and TRBJ2-7, with TRBD1 identical over 8 bases. V lost 6 bases, J lost 2 bases, and 9 bases stayed unmatched. The CDR3 totals 15 residues. Per the germline V gene, CDR1 is SNHLY and CDR2 is FYNNEI. DNA for the CDR3: TGTGCCAGCAGCTGGACAGGGACGGACACCTACGAGCAGTACTTC. Translated: CASSWTGTDTYEQYF.

This clone was counted once. V is TRBV2 and J is TRBJ2-5, with 8 bases that match TRBD2. V was pared by 7 bases and J by 4 bases, with 11 bases of the junction left unmatched. The germline V gene encodes CDR1 SNHLY and CDR2 FYNNEI. The CDR3 totals 15 residues. CDR3: CASKWIGGAIETQYF. Written as DNA, the CDR3 is TGTGCCAGCAAGTGGATCGGGGGGGCGATAGAGACCCAGTACTTC.

This clone was found once. This chain links TRBV27 with TRBJ2-7, with D tentatively TRBD1 (6 bases). Trimming took 5 bases from V and 5 from J, leaving 16 bases between them. This CDR3 has 14 amino acids. Germline-derived CDR1 and CDR2 are MNHEY and SMNVEV (reference sequence). The CDR3, as DNA: TGTGCCAGCAGTCTTACAGGGTCTCTCAACGAGCAGTACTTC. This sequence encodes CASSLTGSLNEQYF.

The chain recombines TRBV9 with TRBJ2-7; TRBD2 matches at 7 bases. Germline CDR1 reads SGDLS; CDR2 reads YYNGEE. The ends lost 3 bases at V and 3 bases at J; junction bases unmatched: 6. This CDR3 contains 14 residues. CDR3 sequence reads: CASSAGLGGYEQYF. CDR3 DNA sequence: TGTGCCAGCAGCGCAGGACTAGGAGGCTACGAGCAGTACTTC.

The V and J genes are TRBV5-4 and TRBJ2-7; 8 bases are a match to TRBD2. Germline loops: CDR1 SGHNT, CDR2 YYREEE (reference sequence). The CDR3 runs to 13 residues. The ends lost 4 bases at V and 6 bases at J; junction bases unmatched: 6. CDR3 DNA: TGTGCCAGCAGCCAAGGACTAGCTAGCGAGCAGTACTTC. It codes for CASSQGLASEQYF. Complete variable domain (other parts from reference TRBV5-4 and TRBJ2-7): ETGVTQSPTHLIKTRGQQVTLRCSSQSGHNTVSWYQQALGQGPQFIFQYYREEENGRGNFPPRFSGLQFPNYSSELNVNALELDDSALYLCASSQGLASEQYFGPGTRLTVT.

The chain uses TRBV5-7 and TRBJ2-1, with 8 positions matching TRBD2. TRBV5-7 is an ORF for which the function is uncertain. CDR3 length: 17 amino acids. V was clipped by 2 bases and J by 8 bases; unmatched bases: 15. Here the CDR3 reads CASSFPTGGSPGDEQFF. CDR3 nucleotide sequence: TGTGCCAGCAGCTTTCCGACGGGAGGGTCCCCGGGGGATGAGCAGTTCTTC.

The chain employs TRBV5-6 and TRBJ2-7, with D hard to call. The CDR3 loop spans 17 amino acids. In germline, CDR1 is SGHDT, CDR2 YYEEEE. The V and J ends lost 4 bases and 0 bases respectively, with 20 bases between them. CDR3 coding DNA: TGTGCCAGCAGCGCATCCTCCTCCGTGGGCCACTCCTACGAGCAGTACTTC. This translates into CASSASSSVGHSYEQYF. The variable domain in full, completed from reference TRBV5-6 and TRBJ2-7, reads DAGVTQSPTHLIKTRGQQVTLRCSPKSGHDTVSWYQQALGQGPQFIFQYYEEEERQRGNFPDRFSGHQFPNYSSELNVNALLLGDSALYLCASSASSSVGHSYEQYFGPGTRLTVT.

The rearrangement links TRBV20-1 to TRBJ2-7; D unresolved. Germline V gene data show CDR1 as DFQATT and CDR2 as SNEGSKA (reference sequence). V shed 8 bases and J shed 1 base, with 9 bases lying between them. The CDR3 length is 11 residues. The CDR3 protein is CSQARSYEQYF. In DNA form, the CDR3 reads TGCAGTCAGGCCAGATCCTACGAGCAGTACTTC.

This chain connects TRBV6-1 to TRBJ2-3, with D possibly matching TRBD2 (5 bases). V was clipped by 7 bases and J by 11 bases, with 13 bases between them. Germline-derived CDR1 and CDR2 are MNHNS and SASEGT. CDR3 length: 11 amino acids. CDR3 coding DNA: TGTGCCAGCAAGGACGGGATTCAGCAGTATTTT. It yields the protein CASKDGIQQYF.

The chain carries TRBV2 and TRBJ2-3; 9 positions match TRBD2. Germline values: CDR1 SNHLY, CDR2 FYNNEI. The CDR3 runs 15 residues. With V trimmed by 3 bases and J by 4 bases, 5 bases remained unmatched. This chain's CDR3 is CASSEKGLAPDTQYF. Here the CDR3 DNA reads TGTGCCAGCAGTGAGAAGGGACTAGCCCCAGATACGCAGTATTTT. Looking up the rest from reference TRBV2 and TRBJ2-3 gives the full variable domain: EPEVTQTPSHQVTQMGQEVILRCVPISNHLYFYWYRQILGQKVEFLVSFYNNEISEKSEIFDDQFSVERPDGSNFTLKIRSTKLEDSAMYFCASSEKGLAPDTQYFGPGTRLTVL.

V usage is TRBV6-1 and J usage is TRBJ2-7, with TRBD1 matching 7 bases. The CDR3 has 16 residues. Trimming took 4 bases from V and 5 from J; bases not matched to a gene: 14. The V gene's germline CDR1 is MNHNS and CDR2 SASEGT. DNA of the CDR3: TGTGCCAGCAGTGCTAAAATCCGACAGGGAGCTCACGAGCAGTACTTC. Encoded protein: CASSAKIRQGAHEQYF.

This clone was seen just once. The chain joins TRBV5-1 to TRBJ2-5; TRBD1 might be the D (6 bases). The DNA matches TRBJ2-7 better at its end, which makes the J call doubtful. The germline CDR1 and CDR2 sequences are SGHRS and YFSETQ. CDR3 size: 15 residues. The CDR3 spells CASSSREQGPYEQYF. DNA for the CDR3: TGCGCCAGCAGCTCCCGGGAACAGGGCCCCTACGAGCAGTACTTC.

The V and J genes are TRBV9 and TRBJ1-2; D unresolved. Trimming took off 0 bases at V and 1 base at J, with 10 bases between the two ends. The CDR3 runs to 15 residues. CDR1 is SGDLS, CDR2 YYNGEE, per germline. The CDR3 here is CASSVEPTYNYGYTF. The CDR3 DNA reads TGTGCCAGCAGCGTAGAACCTACCTATAACTATGGCTACACCTTC.

This chain uses TRBV9 with TRBJ2-2; D possibly corresponds to TRBD1 (6 bases). Looked up from germline, CDR1 is SGDLS and CDR2 is YYNGEE. V lost 7 bases and J 2 bases, leaving 15 bases between the germline ends. The CDR3 covers 15 residues. CDR3 loop: CASRVDSYNTGELFF. The CDR3 nucleotides read TGTGCCAGCCGGGTGGACAGTTACAACACCGGGGAGCTGTTTTTT.

J is TRBJ2-1 and V is TRBV14, with a weak D call TRBD2 (6 bases). This CDR3 has 20 amino acids. Trimming cost V 0 bases and J 2 bases, with 23 bases left between them. CDR1 is SGHDN, CDR2 FVKESK, per germline. CDR3 nucleotides: TGTGCCAGCAGCCAAGAAGAGGGAATAGCGGAGCCTTACGCCTACAATGAGCAGTTCTTC. Encoded protein: CASSQEEGIAEPYAYNEQFF.

The V and J genes are TRBV18 and TRBJ2-7; 10 bases are a match to TRBD1. Germline-derived CDR1 and CDR2 are KGHSH and LQKENI. The V segment lost 4 bases and the J segment 5 bases; nucleotides outside the gene matches: 5. This CDR3 is built from 14 residues. The DNA for the CDR3 is TGTGCCAGCTCACTCCGGGACAGGGGACACGAGCAGTACTTC. Translation: CASSLRDRGHEQYF.

The chain recombines TRBV7-9 with TRBJ2-5; possibly TRBD2 for D (6 bases). V lost 5 bases and J 5 bases, leaving 24 bases between the germline ends. The CDR3 sequence is 17 residues long. Germline assignment: CDR1 SEHNR and CDR2 FQNEAQ (reference sequence). The CDR3 DNA sequence: TGTGCCAGCAGCCCACTCCAGGTCGGAAGGGGACTGGAGACCCAGTACTTC. Amino acids: CASSPLQVGRGLETQYF.

J is TRBJ2-1 and V is TRBV27, with 15 nucleotides matching TRBD2. CDR3 size: 15 residues. Germline CDR1 reads MNHEY; CDR2 reads SMNVEV (reference sequence). With 5 bases clipped from V and 7 bases from J, the junction kept 3 bases outside the gene matches. The CDR3 is CASSPGTSGRNEQFF. The CDR3 DNA reads as TGTGCCAGCAGTCCCGGGACTAGCGGGAGGAATGAGCAGTTCTTC.

The V and J genes are TRBV18 and TRBJ2-7; maybe TRBD2 (5 bases). The CDR3 covers 17 residues. Germline loops: CDR1 KGHSH, CDR2 LQKENI. The V gene lost 3 bases and the J gene lost 1 base, with 19 bases spanning the gap. The CDR3 spells CASSPSRANQRSYEQYF. In DNA, the CDR3 is TGTGCCAGCTCACCGTCTCGAGCTAATCAGCGGTCCTACGAGCAGTACTTC.

The chain carries TRBV5-1 and TRBJ2-3; D unclear. There are 13 residues in the CDR3. The V end was cut by 2 bases, the J end by 0 bases, with 4 bases between. Germline V gene sequence: CDR1 SGHRS, CDR2 YFSETQ. The CDR3: CASSFSSTDTQYF. CDR3 sequence (DNA): TGCGCCAGCAGCTTTTCTAGCACAGATACGCAGTATTTT. Full variable domain (missing parts from reference TRBV5-1 and TRBJ2-3): KAGVTQTPRYLIKTRGQQVTLSCSPISGHRSVSWYQQTPGQGLQFLFEYFSETQRNKGNFPGRFSGRQFSNSRSEMNVSTLELGDSALYLCASSFSSTDTQYFGPGTRLTVL.

This clone showed up just a few times. The chain couples TRBV4-1 to TRBJ2-3; 7 bases match TRBD2. The CDR3 spans 17 residues. With 2 bases clipped from V and 13 bases from J, the junction kept 21 bases outside the gene matches. Germline V gene sequence: CDR1 MGHRA, CDR2 YSYEKL. The CDR3 loop reads CASSQKSGREDNRREYF. CDR3 DNA sequence: TGCGCCAGCAGCCAAAAATCGGGACGGGAGGACAACCGCCGGGAGTATTTT.

The CDR3 is CASSISGRGFYEQYF. CDR3 nucleotide sequence: TGTGCCAGCAGCATTAGCGGGAGGGGGTTCTACGAGCAGTACTTC. V is TRBV7-2 and J is TRBJ2-7; 11 bases match TRBD2. CDR3 length: 15 residues. Trimming cost V 5 bases and J 3 bases; bases outside gene matches: 6. Germline V gene sequence: CDR1 SGHTA, CDR2 FQGNSA.

The table lists this clone with a count of one. The chain combines TRBV10-3 with TRBJ2-1, with D possibly TRBD1 on 6 matching bases. Trimming removed 6 bases from V and 6 bases from J, with 24 bases in between. The CDR3 spans 17 residues. The germline V gene encodes CDR1 ENHRY and CDR2 SYGVKD. CDR3: CAISQNPTGLPTNEQFF. CDR3 coding DNA: TGTGCCATCAGCCAAAACCCGACAGGCCTCCCCACCAATGAGCAGTTCTTC.

The chain employs TRBV28 and TRBJ2-7, with D perhaps matching TRBD1 (6 bases). Germline values: CDR1 MDHEN, CDR2 SYDVKM. CDR3 length: 14 amino acids. The germline V and J ends were trimmed by 5 bases and 7 bases, with 18 bases remaining between them. The CDR3 bases are TGTGCCAGCAGTCGGGACAAGCCGTCCGGGGAGCAGTACTTC. As protein: CASSRDKPSGEQYF.

This clone turned up a few times. This sequence joins TRBV7-9 and TRBJ2-1, with 11 bases matching TRBD2. V gave up 5 bases and J gave up 6 bases; unmatched junction bases: 9. The CDR3 runs 16 residues. In germline, CDR1 is SEHNR, CDR2 FQNEAQ (reference sequence). DNA of the CDR3: TGTGCCAGCAGCCCCCGTAGCGGGAGGGCCCGCAATGAGCAGTTCTTC. The encoded protein is CASSPRSGRARNEQFF.

The V and J genes are TRBV5-1 and TRBJ1-1, with D hard to call. Trimming removed 0 bases from V and 0 bases from J, with 6 bases in between. The germline V gene encodes CDR1 SGHRS and CDR2 YFSETQ. CDR3 length equals 14 residues. The CDR3 DNA reads as TGCGCCAGCAGCTTGGGCGCTATGAACACTGAAGCTTTCTTT. It translates to CASSLGAMNTEAFF. The entire variable domain, with the rest obtained from reference TRBV5-1 and TRBJ1-1, is as follows: KAGVTQTPRYLIKTRGQQVTLSCSPISGHRSVSWYQQTPGQGLQFLFEYFSETQRNKGNFPGRFSGRQFSNSRSEMNVSTLELGDSALYLCASSLGAMNTEAFFGQGTRLTVV.